A single sample is the source of the 23 T cell receptor beta chains below, sequenced in a study of T cell repertoires in cytomegalovirus infection (dated by TCRdb to between 2018 and 2021). Sequencing used an Illumina HiSeq 1500. TCRdb reanalyzed the raw reads on its own, using fastp at Q25 for trimming and MiXCR for clone calling, and kept in-frame beta chains. Entries that share a CDR3 protein sequence are merged under the most common genes and DNA. Counted in this sample were about 460,000 distinct CDR3 sequences; roughly 12% of them appeared once. Of the sample, 10% to 13% falls within the top ten clones. The sample taken for sequencing was PBMCs. Every receptor here comes from a human donor in good health (CMV status not recorded). Some clones in this sample may be carry-over from other donors' samples.

This clonotype was seen a handful of times. The chain employs TRBV6-6 and TRBJ2-4, with D possibly matching TRBD2 (6 bases). The V gene's germline CDR1 is MNHNY and CDR2 SVGAGI (reference sequence). The CDR3 is 17 residues long. V was trimmed by 2 bases and J by 0 bases, leaving 14 bases between them. The CDR3 nucleotides read TGTGCCAGCAGTTACCGGACCCGGGAGCTAGCCAAAAACATTCAGTACTTC. Its translation: CASSYRTRELAKNIQYF.

This clonotype was seen more than once but under ten times. The V and J genes are TRBV28 and TRBJ2-7, with a possible D match to TRBD1 (7 bases). The germline V gene encodes CDR1 MDHEN and CDR2 SYDVKM. This CDR3 comprises 16 residues. The V gene lost 6 bases and the J gene lost 1 base, with 19 bases spanning the gap. The chain's CDR3 is CASSSVGRGDSYEQYF. CDR3 DNA sequence: TGTGCCAGCAGCTCAGTCGGCAGGGGGGATTCCTACGAGCAGTACTTC.

In its sample, this clonotype was seen many times. One junction end disagrees with the germline gene, perhaps due to a read error. This chain uses TRBV10-2 with TRBJ2-3; D gene unclear. The CDR3 loop spans 12 amino acids. Germline-derived CDR1 and CDR2 are WSHSY and SAAADI. The CDR3 region is CASSVNTDTQYF. CDR3 DNA: TGTGCCAGCAGCGTAAACACAGATACGCAGTATTTT.

This clonotype occurred many times. V usage is TRBV3-1 and J usage is TRBJ2-2; 15 bases match TRBD2. CDR3 length: 16 residues. CDR1 and CDR2 (germline): LGHDT, YNNKEL (reference sequence). V dropped 3 bases and J dropped 5; count of bases not matched to a gene: 1. This CDR3 reads CASSQGTSGRTGELFF. The CDR3 coding sequence is TGTGCCAGCAGCCAGGGGACTAGCGGGAGGACCGGGGAGCTGTTTTTT.

The chain has TRBV5-1 and TRBJ2-1; D call uncertain. The CDR3 is 14 residues long. Germline V gene data show CDR1 as SGHRS and CDR2 as YFSETQ. Trimming stripped 1 base from V and 1 base from J, with 6 bases between. In nucleotides, the CDR3 is TGCGCCAGCAGCTTGACGCTATCCTACAATGAGCAGTTCTTC. Its translation: CASSLTLSYNEQFF. Combining the CDR3 with reference TRBV5-1 and TRBJ2-1 gives the whole variable domain KAGVTQTPRYLIKTRGQQVTLSCSPISGHRSVSWYQQTPGQGLQFLFEYFSETQRNKGNFPGRFSGRQFSNSRSEMNVSTLELGDSALYLCASSLTLSYNEQFFGPGTRLTVL.

This clonotype turned up a few times. V is TRBV2 and J is TRBJ1-2; D might be TRBD1 (5 bases). Germline-derived CDR1 and CDR2 are SNHLY and FYNNEI. There are 13 residues in the CDR3. The germline V and J ends were trimmed by 10 bases and 1 base, with 13 bases remaining between them. The CDR3 DNA is TGTGCCACCTCCCTTCAGGGTAACTATGGCTACACCTTC. It codes for CATSLQGNYGYTF.

This clonotype was observed at least ten times. V and J are TRBV18 and TRBJ2-5; 7 bases map to TRBD1. Germline assignment: CDR1 KGHSH and CDR2 LQKENI. Trimming removed 1 base from V and 3 bases from J; junction bases left unmatched: 8. This CDR3 has 16 amino acids. This CDR3 reads CASSPRRQGMEETQYF. DNA for the CDR3: TGTGCCAGCTCACCACGGCGACAGGGAATGGAAGAGACCCAGTACTTC.

This clonotype was found many times. J is TRBJ2-5 and V is TRBV11-2, with D perhaps TRBD2 (7 bases). Germline V lookup: CDR1 SGHAT, CDR2 FQNNGV. The ends were cut back, 5 bases at V and 4 bases at J, with 17 bases in the middle. The CDR3 consists of 15 residues. CDR3 sequence: CASSPPGGRRETQYF. In DNA, the CDR3 is TGTGCCAGCAGCCCTCCCGGGGGGCGGAGAGAGACCCAGTACTTC.

This clonotype was counted ten times or more. For the CDR3, the DNA is TGTGCCACCAGTGATTCAAGCCGGGACAGGGGTGTGCTGTTTTTT. It encodes CATSDSSRDRGVLFF. The chain combines TRBV24-1 with TRBJ2-2; TRBD1 matches at 10 bases. With 2 bases clipped from V and 13 bases from J, the junction kept 9 bases outside the gene matches. Germline V lookup: CDR1 KGHDR, CDR2 SFDVKD. This CDR3 has 15 amino acids.

This clonotype was seen ten or more times. The gene calls are TRBV5-1 and TRBJ2-3; D perhaps matches TRBD2 (5 bases). The V end lost 0 bases, the J end lost 1 base, and 12 bases lay between the germline ends. The CDR3 sequence is 16 residues long. The germline V gene encodes CDR1 SGHRS and CDR2 YFSETQ. The CDR3 region is CASSLGGFQGTDTQYF. CDR3 sequence (DNA): TGCGCCAGCAGCTTGGGAGGGTTCCAAGGCACAGATACGCAGTATTTT.

The chain is built from TRBV20-1 and TRBJ2-6; D remains ambiguous. CDR1 and CDR2 (germline): DFQATT, SNEGSKA (reference sequence). The CDR3 extends over 13 amino acids. The ends were cut back, 3 bases at V and 1 base at J, with 4 bases in the middle. The CDR3 spells CSASLSGANVLTF. CDR3 nucleotides: TGCAGTGCTAGCCTTTCTGGGGCCAACGTCCTGACTTTC.

This clonotype was recorded many times. The CDR3 DNA sequence: TGTGCCAGCAGCTTAGTTCCCGCGGGGCGGGCTGAAGCTTTCTTT. Translating gives CASSLVPAGRAEAFF. The chain has TRBV7-2 and TRBJ1-1; maybe TRBD1 (5 bases). The CDR3 loop spans 15 amino acids. Trimming removed 1 base at V and 6 bases at J, with 15 bases between. Germline assignment: CDR1 SGHTA and CDR2 FQGNSA.

This clonotype was seen a few times. The chain is built from TRBV20-1 and TRBJ1-4; no clear D. The CDR3 is 15 residues long. Germline V gives CDR1 DFQATT, CDR2 SNEGSKA (reference sequence). V shed 0 bases and J shed 5 bases, with 13 bases lying between them. The CDR3 DNA reads TGCAGTGCTAGAGATGGCCGGGGTTTAAATGAAAAACTGTTTTTT. Protein sequence: CSARDGRGLNEKLFF.

In its sample, this clonotype was seen many times. The genes are TRBV14 and TRBJ2-5, with TRBD1 identical over 12 bases. This CDR3 has 17 amino acids. The V gene's germline CDR1 is SGHDN and CDR2 FVKESK. V lost 4 bases, J lost 4 bases, and 10 bases stayed unmatched. The CDR3 region is CASSPRDRGLQGETQYF. The CDR3 nucleotides are TGTGCCAGCAGCCCCCGGGACAGGGGGCTTCAGGGAGAGACCCAGTACTTC.

At least ten counts were recorded for this clonotype. The chain joins TRBV6-5 to TRBJ2-3; 9 bases match TRBD2. The germline gives CDR1 MNHEY, CDR2 SVGAGI. The CDR3 has 15 amino acids. V dropped 2 bases and J dropped 3; count of bases not matched to a gene: 3. The CDR3 protein is CASSYASGRTDTQYF. DNA of the CDR3: TGTGCCAGCAGTTACGCCAGCGGGAGGACAGATACGCAGTATTTT.

This clonotype was counted many times. V is TRBV6-1 and J is TRBJ1-5; no reliable D call. V lost 2 bases to trimming and J lost 5 bases, with 16 bases between them. The CDR3 covers 16 residues. Per germline, CDR1 MNHNS and CDR2 SASEGT. CDR3: CASSESGNRDHQPQHF. The CDR3 nucleotides are TGTGCCAGCAGTGAAAGCGGTAACCGAGATCATCAGCCCCAGCATTTT.

This clonotype has more than one count but fewer than ten. This chain uses TRBV29-1 with TRBJ2-5; D tentatively reads TRBD1 or TRBD2 (5 bases each). CDR3 length: 13 amino acids. CDR1 and CDR2 from the germline V gene are SQVTM and ANQGSEA. The V and J ends lost 6 bases and 5 bases respectively, with 16 bases between them. CDR3 sequence reads: CSVGKQDLETQYF. CDR3 in DNA: TGCAGCGTCGGGAAACAGGACCTGGAGACCCAGTACTTC.

This clonotype was counted many times. The CDR3 sequence is CASSLGRGNSGNTIYF. For the CDR3, the DNA is TGTGCCAGCAGTTTAGGAAGGGGCAACTCTGGAAACACCATATATTTT. The V gene is TRBV28, the J gene TRBJ1-3; D is perhaps TRBD1 (5 bases). The germline V gene encodes CDR1 MDHEN and CDR2 SYDVKM. V lost 2 bases, J lost 0 bases, and 11 bases lay in between. CDR3 length equals 16 residues. Together with reference TRBV28 and TRBJ1-3, the CDR3 gives the full variable domain: DVKVTQSSRYLVKRTGEKVFLECVQDMDHENMFWYRQDPGLGLRLIYFSYDVKMKEKGDIPEGYSVSREKKERFSLILESASTNQTSMYLCASSLGRGNSGNTIYFGEGSWLTVV.

This clonotype occurred many times. This chain links TRBV11-1 with TRBJ2-3; no firm D call. Per germline, CDR1 SGHAT and CDR2 FQDESV (reference sequence). Trimming took 8 bases from V and 2 from J, leaving 8 bases between them. The CDR3 has 12 residues. The CDR3 loop reads CASAYNTDTQYF. Here the CDR3 DNA reads TGTGCCAGCGCCTATAACACAGATACGCAGTATTTT.

This clonotype appeared many times. The chain is built from TRBV10-3 and TRBJ1-4, with D maybe TRBD1 (5 bases). This CDR3 has 13 amino acids. V was pared by 8 bases and J by 8 bases, with 15 bases between. CDR1 and CDR2 from the germline V gene are ENHRY and SYGVKD. CDR3 nucleotides: TGTGCCATCGGTTCTGGTTGGGACGAAAAACTGTTTTTT. Protein product: CAIGSGWDEKLFF.

The chain has TRBV3-1 and TRBJ1-4, with TRBD1 identical over 7 bases. Trimming removed 0 bases from V and 6 bases from J; junction bases left unmatched: 7. The CDR3 is 16 residues long. Germline V CDR1 and CDR2: LGHDT, YNNKEL (reference sequence). In DNA, the CDR3 is TGTGCCAGCAGCCAAGACGCCAGGGGGTGGGATGAAAAACTGTTTTTT. This translates into CASSQDARGWDEKLFF.

In this sample, this clonotype turned up many times. The chain is built from TRBV19 and TRBJ2-7; a weak D match, TRBD1 (6 bases). V was cut by 5 bases and J by 1 base, with 9 bases left in between. The length of the CDR3 is 13 residues. Germline V gives CDR1 LNHDA, CDR2 SQIVND (reference sequence). The CDR3 region is CASSGDISYEQYF. The CDR3 coding sequence is TGTGCCAGTAGTGGGGACATTTCCTACGAGCAGTACTTC.

Ten or more counts support this clonotype. The chain has TRBV7-9 and TRBJ2-5; D unclear. V shed 9 bases and J shed 2 bases, with 16 bases lying between them. The length of the CDR3 is 14 residues. Per germline, CDR1 SEHNR and CDR2 FQNEAQ (reference sequence). This CDR3 is CASSLLTRQETQYF. As DNA, the CDR3 is TGTGCCAGTTCGCTACTGACACGGCAAGAGACCCAGTACTTC.